These 24 T cell receptor beta chains came from one sample sequenced in a study of cytomegalovirus exposure and HLA in healthy donors. The PCR was carried out with 60 Vbeta primers and 13 Jbeta primers. The table came from immunoSEQ multiplex PCR; TCRdb's copy has only in-frame clones and leaves some out. This table holds 81,000 or so clones, about two thirds found once. The sample was PBMCs. The receptors come from a woman aged 25 to 45 in good health and CMV-seropositive.

The chain combines TRBV9 with TRBJ2-7; 8 bases are shared with TRBD1. Germline V gene lookup returns CDR1 SGDLS and CDR2 YYNGEE. The CDR3 has 15 residues. V gave up 0 bases and J gave up 4 bases; unmatched junction bases: 6. The CDR3 loop is CASSVDSGGYYEQYF. The DNA for the CDR3 is TGTGCCAGCAGCGTAGACTCAGGGGGCTATTACGAGCAGTACTTC.

This clone was found a few times. The rearrangement uses TRBV4-2 and TRBJ1-1, with a possible D match to TRBD1 (5 bases). The CDR3 totals 14 residues. The germline V gene has CDR1 LGHNA and CDR2 YNFKEQ. V lost 0 bases and J 6 bases, leaving 11 bases between the germline ends. In DNA, the CDR3 is TGTGCCAGCAGCCAAGAAACACAGGCCGCTGAAGCTTTCTTT. Residues: CASSQETQAAEAFF.

The chain has TRBV6-1 and TRBJ2-7; TRBD1 matches at 7 bases. CDR1 is MNHNS, CDR2 SASEGT, per germline. This CDR3 contains 14 residues. Trimming cost V 7 bases and J 0 bases; bases outside gene matches: 6. The CDR3 region is CASIVTGSSYEQYF. The CDR3 DNA sequence: TGTGCCAGCATTGTGACAGGGAGCTCCTACGAGCAGTACTTC.

This chain uses TRBV11-2 with TRBJ1-1, with 9 nucleotides matching TRBD1. Germline loops: CDR1 SGHAT, CDR2 FQNNGV. Trimming at V came to 4 bases and at J to 5 bases, leaving 5 bases not matched to a gene. This CDR3 has 14 amino acids. The CDR3 bases are TGTGCCAGCAGCTCCGACAGGGGGATTACTGAAGCTTTCTTT. This gives the protein CASSSDRGITEAFF.

This clone was recorded a few times. The chain couples TRBV6-5 to TRBJ1-4; tentative D call: TRBD1 (6 bases). The germline gives CDR1 MNHEY, CDR2 SVGAGI. Trimming left V 0 bases short and J 5 bases short, with 13 bases between. The CDR3 loop spans 16 amino acids. The CDR3 protein is CASSYSRLGGNEKLFF. In DNA form, the CDR3 reads TGTGCCAGCAGTTACTCACGGCTAGGGGGAAATGAAAAACTGTTTTTT.

This sequence joins TRBV19 and TRBJ2-2; 7 bases are a match to TRBD2. This CDR3 region has 15 residues. Germline loops: CDR1 LNHDA, CDR2 SQIVND (reference sequence). The trim removed 6 bases at V and 4 bases at J, leaving 8 bases unmatched. This chain's CDR3 is CASSWTSLSTGELFF. In nucleotides, the CDR3 is TGTGCCAGTAGCTGGACTAGTTTATCCACCGGGGAGCTGTTTTTT.

The chain carries TRBV6-5 and TRBJ1-1; D ambiguous. Per the germline V gene, CDR1 is MNHEY and CDR2 is SVGAGI. This CDR3 spans 15 amino acids. V gave up 5 bases and J gave up 1 base, with 14 bases separating them. CDR3 protein: CASSQVWGENTEAFF. CDR3 coding DNA: TGTGCCAGCAGTCAGGTCTGGGGAGAGAACACTGAAGCTTTCTTT.

This clone has only a few counts. V and J are TRBV9 and TRBJ1-1; tentatively, D is TRBD1 (6 bases). Trimming took off 1 base at V and 4 bases at J, with 8 bases between the two ends. The CDR3 runs 13 residues. Looked up from germline, CDR1 is SGDLS and CDR2 is YYNGEE. This CDR3 reads CASSVSGATEAFF. CDR3 sequence (DNA): TGTGCCAGCAGCGTATCAGGGGCCACTGAAGCTTTCTTT.

This sequence joins TRBV5-4 and TRBJ2-5; tentative D call: TRBD2 (6 bases). This CDR3 comprises 14 residues. Germline CDR1 SGHNT, CDR2 YYREEE (reference sequence). The V gene lost 4 bases and the J gene lost 7 bases, with 17 bases spanning the gap. CDR3 residues: CASSHPTSSGTQYF. The CDR3 bases are TGTGCCAGCAGCCACCCAACTAGCTCGGGGACCCAGTACTTC.

J is TRBJ1-5 and V is TRBV19; TRBD1 might be the D (5 bases). Germline CDR1 LNHDA, CDR2 SQIVND (reference sequence). With 6 bases removed from V and 13 bases from J, the gap between germline ends came to 16 bases. The CDR3 loop spans 12 amino acids. CDR3 sequence: CASRNSAGLQHF. CDR3 sequence (DNA): TGTGCCAGTAGGAATTCGGCAGGGCTTCAGCATTTT.

This clone was observed a few times. The V and J genes are TRBV6-5 and TRBJ1-5; D remains ambiguous. V was pared by 0 bases and J by 6 bases, with 12 bases between. Germline-derived CDR1 and CDR2 are MNHEY and SVGAGI. The CDR3 extends over 15 amino acids. CDR3 in amino acids: CASSYSVGGSQPQHF. CDR3 bases: TGTGCCAGCAGTTACTCGGTGGGCGGGAGTCAGCCCCAGCATTTT.

The rearrangement joins TRBV2 to TRBJ1-1; D unclear. The CDR3 is 14 residues long. Deletions cut 1 base from V and 1 base from J, with 7 bases between. Germline CDR1 reads SNHLY; CDR2 reads FYNNEI. CDR3 DNA sequence: TGTGCCAGCAGTGAAGGAGAGGGGAACACTGAAGCTTTCTTT. Translating it yields CASSEGEGNTEAFF.

V is TRBV7-9 and J is TRBJ1-4, with 9 bases aligning to TRBD1. The junction had 7 bases not matched to a gene; V was cut back by 3 bases and J by 5 bases. CDR1 and CDR2 from the germline V gene are SEHNR and FQNEAQ (reference sequence). CDR3 length: 16 amino acids. The CDR3 protein is CASSFPGTGLNEKLFF. The CDR3 DNA is TGTGCCAGCAGCTTTCCTGGGACAGGGCTAAATGAAAAACTGTTTTTT.

This sequence joins TRBV19 and TRBJ2-5, with TRBD1 as a possible D gene (6 bases). TRBJ2-7 matches the DNA end more closely, so the J call is doubtful. CDR3 length equals 17 residues. Germline lookup yields CDR1 LNHDA and CDR2 SQIVND (reference sequence). CDR3 amino acids: CASSISTSGTSAYEQYF. The CDR3 nucleotides read TGTGCCAGTAGTATATCCACCTCCGGGACATCCGCCTACGAGCAGTACTTC.

This sequence joins TRBV11-2 and TRBJ2-1, with 13 bases identical to TRBD2. The CDR3 is 17 residues long. J gave up 6 bases and V 4 bases, and 9 bases lay outside the gene matches. Germline V gives CDR1 SGHAT, CDR2 FQNNGV. DNA of the CDR3: TGTGCCAGCAGCTCCTGGACTAGCGGGGGTCGGGGCAATGAGCAGTTCTTC. This translates into CASSSWTSGGRGNEQFF. Full variable domain (rest looked up from reference TRBV11-2 and TRBJ2-1): EAGVAQSPRYKIIEKRQSVAFWCNPISGHATLYWYQQILGQGPKLLIQFQNNGVVDDSQLPKDRFSAERLKGVDSTLKIQPAKLEDSAVYLCASSSWTSGGRGNEQFFGPGTRLTVL.

Only a few counts were recorded for this clone. V usage is TRBV2 and J usage is TRBJ2-5; 7 bases fit TRBD1. Germline values: CDR1 SNHLY, CDR2 FYNNEI. The J segment lost 5 bases and the V segment lost 6 bases, leaving 3 bases of the junction unmatched. The CDR3 runs to 12 residues. CDR3 DNA sequence: TGTGCCAGCAGGATAGGGGGCGAGACCCAGTACTTC. Translated, it gives CASRIGGETQYF.

The CDR3: CASSYSGRANYGYTF. The CDR3 DNA follows: TGTGCCAGCAGTTACTCGGGGAGGGCTAACTATGGCTACACCTTC. The genes are TRBV6-6 and TRBJ1-2; D unresolved. V was cut by 0 bases and J by 0 bases, with 8 bases left in between. Looked up from germline, CDR1 is MNHNY and CDR2 is SVGAGI (reference sequence). CDR3 length: 15 amino acids.

This clone appeared a single time. The V gene is TRBV7-9, the J gene TRBJ2-6; D is ambiguous. The CDR3 contains 14 residues. V was trimmed by 5 bases and J by 0 bases, leaving 5 bases between them. In germline, CDR1 is SEHNR, CDR2 FQNEAQ (reference sequence). In DNA form, the CDR3 reads TGTGCCAGCAGCCTTTCCTCTGGGGCCAACGTCCTGACTTTC. Amino acids: CASSLSSGANVLTF.

The V call is TRBV5-1, the J call TRBJ1-2; D ambiguous. The CDR3 is 13 amino acids. Trimming cost V 0 bases and J 5 bases, with 8 bases left between them. Germline values: CDR1 SGHRS, CDR2 YFSETQ. As DNA, the CDR3 is TGCGCCAGCAGCTTGGGGCAGTCATATGGCTACACCTTC. Translation: CASSLGQSYGYTF.

This chain uses TRBV28 with TRBJ1-2, with TRBD1 matching over 9 bases. V gave up 7 bases and J gave up 2 bases; unmatched junction bases: 5. Looked up from germline, CDR1 is MDHEN and CDR2 is SYDVKM. CDR3 size: 14 residues. The CDR3 protein is CASTQGAQNYGYTF. For the CDR3, the DNA is TGTGCCAGCACACAGGGGGCGCAGAACTATGGCTACACCTTC.

The chain carries TRBV9 and TRBJ2-5, with TRBD2 as a possible D gene (7 bases). Deletions cut 0 bases from V and 4 bases from J, with 16 bases between. Per germline, CDR1 SGDLS and CDR2 YYNGEE. CDR3 length: 16 amino acids. The CDR3 here is CASSVAPAGALETQYF. CDR3 DNA sequence: TGTGCCAGCAGCGTAGCTCCGGCGGGGGCCCTAGAGACCCAGTACTTC. The variable domain in full, with the rest retrieved from reference TRBV9 and TRBJ2-5, is DSGVTQTPKHLITATGQRVTLRCSPRSGDLSVYWYQQSLDQGLQFLIQYYNGEERAKGNILERFSAQQFPDLHSELNLSSLELGDSALYFCASSVAPAGALETQYFGPGTRLLVL.

This clone has only a few counts. V gene TRBV30 combines with J gene TRBJ2-1; D ambiguous. Per germline, CDR1 GTSNPN and CDR2 SVGIG (reference sequence). The CDR3 runs 12 residues. V was pared by 0 bases and J by 9 bases, with 9 bases between. In nucleotides, the CDR3 is TGTGCCTGGAGTGTAATGGTCGGTGAGCAGTTCTTC. This encodes CAWSVMVGEQFF.

V usage is TRBV28 and J usage is TRBJ1-1; D ambiguous. This CDR3 is 12 amino acids long. Germline-derived CDR1 and CDR2 are MDHEN and SYDVKM. Trimming shortened V by 7 bases and J by 4 bases, and 10 bases separated the two germline ends. Written as DNA, the CDR3 is TGTGCCAGCACCTTGCGGCGCACTGAAGCTTTCTTT. Translating gives CASTLRRTEAFF.

The genes are TRBV28 and TRBJ1-2; 9 bases agree with TRBD1. Germline values: CDR1 MDHEN, CDR2 SYDVKM. The CDR3 runs 17 residues. The V segment lost 2 bases and the J segment 5 bases; nucleotides outside the gene matches: 12. For the CDR3, the DNA is TGTGCCAGCAGTTTACCTACCGGGACAGGGAGTACTTATGGCTACACCTTC. Translating gives CASSLPTGTGSTYGYTF.